This T cell receptor (beta chain) was captured in a study of cytomegalovirus exposure and HLA in healthy donors. With 60 Vbeta and 13 Jbeta primers, the PCR was carried out. Produced via immunoSEQ multiplex PCR; TCRdb's table is partial and in-frame only. This table has approximately 150,000 clones, about 70% appearing once. The germline V gene encodes CDR1 MNHEY and CDR2 SMNVEV (reference sequence). This CDR3 contains 13 residues. V shed 1 base and J shed 4 bases, with 6 bases lying between them. About this clone: Its antigen is not identified.

Findings and caveats of the study: Later analysis reportedly placed an Asian-associated ancestry cluster below the approximately 650-donor mean in N-insertions.

This chain joins TRBV27 and TRBJ2-3, with no clear D. Input material: PBMCs. This sequence originates from a male donor in good health and CMV-seronegative. The CDR3: CASSLLAPDTQYF. CDR3 in DNA: TGTGCCAGCAGTTTATTAGCCCCAGATACGCAGTATTTT.